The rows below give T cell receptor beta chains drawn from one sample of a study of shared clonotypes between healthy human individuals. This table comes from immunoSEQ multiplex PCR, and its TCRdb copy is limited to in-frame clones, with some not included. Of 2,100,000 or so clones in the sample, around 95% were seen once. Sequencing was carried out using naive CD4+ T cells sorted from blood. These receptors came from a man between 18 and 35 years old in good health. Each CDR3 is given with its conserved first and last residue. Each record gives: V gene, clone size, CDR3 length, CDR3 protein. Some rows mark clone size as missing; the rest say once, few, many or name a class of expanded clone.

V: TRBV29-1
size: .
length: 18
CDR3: CSVLRLAGGPRLLYEQYF

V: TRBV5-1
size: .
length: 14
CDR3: CASSLESGSDTQYF

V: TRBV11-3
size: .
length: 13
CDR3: CASSLDRLGTQYF

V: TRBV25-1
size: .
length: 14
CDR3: CASSVTGSTDTQYF

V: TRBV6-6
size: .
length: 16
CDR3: CASSFSGQSSGNTIYF

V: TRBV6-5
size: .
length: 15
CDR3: CASQRGGLGAGELFF

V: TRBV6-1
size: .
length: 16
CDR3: CASSEAWRTTGNTIYF

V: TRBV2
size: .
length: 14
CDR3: CASSEGHSGNTIYF

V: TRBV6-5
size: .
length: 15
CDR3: CASSYSPGLNTEAFF

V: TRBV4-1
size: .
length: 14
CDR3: CASRTVATNEKLFF

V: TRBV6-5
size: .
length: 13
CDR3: CASSMRAADTQYF

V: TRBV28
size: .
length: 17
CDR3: CASSSPPGTGDGNTIYF

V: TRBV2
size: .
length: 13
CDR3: CASTPTDLYGYTF

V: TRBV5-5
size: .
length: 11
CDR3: CASSLAVEQYF

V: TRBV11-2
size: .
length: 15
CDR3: CASSLDRQGYTEAFF

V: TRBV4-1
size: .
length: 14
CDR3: CASSSRGDSYEQYF

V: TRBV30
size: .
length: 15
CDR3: CAWSVRQGSSTEAFF

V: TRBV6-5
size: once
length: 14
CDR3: CASSSPAGNNEQFF

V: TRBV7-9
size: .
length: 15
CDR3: CASRPEGVRTYEQYF

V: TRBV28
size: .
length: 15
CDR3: CASSGGQGFNYGYTF

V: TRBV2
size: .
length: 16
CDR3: CASSMGQGVSNQPQHF

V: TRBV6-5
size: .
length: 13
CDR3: CASSYGVQEKLFF

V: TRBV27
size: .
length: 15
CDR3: CASSSQGTVQGEQFF

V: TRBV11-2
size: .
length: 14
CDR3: CASSLEGRGYEQYF

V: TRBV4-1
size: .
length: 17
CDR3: CASSQGLGWLDNSPLHF

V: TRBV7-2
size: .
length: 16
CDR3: CASSLAATSSIDTQYF

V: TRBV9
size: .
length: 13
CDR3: CASSVVVSGELFF

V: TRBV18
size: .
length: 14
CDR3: CASSPVKNTGELFF

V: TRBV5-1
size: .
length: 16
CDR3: CASSTGLAGSYNEQFF

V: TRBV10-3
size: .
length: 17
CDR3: CAISGTSGSAIRDEQFF

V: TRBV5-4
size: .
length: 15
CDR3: CASSLQQDDTGELFF

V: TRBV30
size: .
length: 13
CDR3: CAWSGRTDGEQYF

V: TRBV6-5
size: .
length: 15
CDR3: CASSRNLGRIYEQYF

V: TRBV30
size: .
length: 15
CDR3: CAWSGDRGTDEKLFF

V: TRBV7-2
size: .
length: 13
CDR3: CASRISRNSPLHF

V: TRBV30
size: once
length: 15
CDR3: CAWSPTGTWNSPLHF

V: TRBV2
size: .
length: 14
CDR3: CASSAPDRYSPLHF

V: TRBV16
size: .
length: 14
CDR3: CASSPHRDNYGYTF

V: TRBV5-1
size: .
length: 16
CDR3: CASSPMDSRDTDTQYF

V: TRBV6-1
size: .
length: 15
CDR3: CASSPGQGIVHTIYF

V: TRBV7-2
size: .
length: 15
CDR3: CASSLDSSGGNEQFF